The clone carrying this T cell receptor (beta chain) was picked up many times. The V gene's germline CDR1 is SGHNT and CDR2 YYREEE (reference sequence). With 5 bases removed from V and 7 bases from J, the gap between germline ends came to 21 bases. The CDR3 runs to 16 residues. The entry originates in a study of early T cells in non-severe SARS-CoV-2 infection. Attached unique molecular identifiers marked individual cDNA molecules. TCRdb passed the 5' RACE reads through MiXCR, listing each CDR3 protein once. This repertoire shows roughly 93,000 distinct CDR3 sequences, approximately 11% found once; its top ten account for around 5%.

This receptor was identified in an adult who was a healthcare worker with PCR-confirmed SARS-CoV-2 infection or an uninfected control (not recorded which). The sequencing input was whole blood. J is TRBJ2-2 and V is TRBV5-4; possible D gene TRBD2, 6 bases. The CDR3, as DNA: TGTGCCAGCAGACCCGACTACGGACGGGGAGGCGGGGAGCTGTTTTTT. Protein sequence: CASRPDYGRGGGELFF. Using reference TRBV5-4 and TRBJ2-2 for the parts outside the CDR3, the full variable domain is ETGVTQSPTHLIKTRGQQVTLRCSSQSGHNTVSWYQQALGQGPQFIFQYYREEENGRGNFPPRFSGLQFPNYSSELNVNALELDDSALYLCASRPDYGRGGGELFFGEGSRLTVL.